This is a list of T cell receptor beta chains from one sample in a study of T-cell reconstitution after alpha-beta-depleted transplantation in children. TCRdb re-called the PCR reads through MiXCR, storing one row per CDR3 protein. The sample records approximately 630,000 distinct CDR3 sequences, around 14% being singletons. Sequencing was performed on PBMCs, taken before TCRalphabeta/CD19-depleted stem cell transplant. These receptors were taken from a girl aged 2 to 10 with congenital amegakaryocytic thrombocytopenia, due to receive a stem cell transplant. Each CDR3 is given with its conserved first and last residue. Each record gives: J gene, clone size, V gene, D gene, CDR3 DNA, CDR3 protein. D genes are given only for firm matches. The size of a clone is reported for some rows only, either as once, few or many, or as a class for expanded clones.

TRBJ2-5 | many | TRBV7-9 | . | TGTGCCAGCGGCGGGGAGACCCAGTACTTC | CASGGETQYF
TRBJ2-1 | many | TRBV5-1 | TRBD2 | TGCGCCAGCAGCTTGGAGGTGACTAGCGGGAGGTCCCCTCGGAATGAGCAGTTCTTC | CASSLEVTSGRSPRNEQFF
TRBJ2-7 | many | TRBV7-9 | . | TGTGCCAGCAGCTTAGAAGGGGATATTACCGCCTACGAGCAGTACTTC | CASSLEGDITAYEQYF
TRBJ1-1 | many | TRBV12-3/TRBV12-4 | TRBD1 | TGTGCCAGCAGTTTGACGGACAGGGGGCAGGACACTGAAGCTTTCTTT | CASSLTDRGQDTEAFF
TRBJ2-2 | many | TRBV20-1 | TRBD2 | TGCAGTGCCCGGGGGGCCGGGGAGCTGTTTTTT | CSARGAGELFF
TRBJ2-1 | once | TRBV20-1 | . | TGCAGTGCTACGCCGTCGCCGAGGAATGAGCAGTTCTTC | CSATPSPRNEQFF
TRBJ1-5 | . | TRBV5-1 | . | TGCGCCAGCAGCCTCCGCCCACAGGATGGTCAGCCCCAGCATTTT | CASSLRPQDGQPQHF
TRBJ2-5 | few | TRBV28 | . | TGTGCCAGCAGTTCGACCGGGACACCCCAAGAGACCCAGTACTTC | CASSSTGTPQETQYF
TRBJ2-1 | few | TRBV20-1 | . | TGCAGTGTCATTAGGACTACGACCTACAATGAGCAGTTCTTC | CSVIRTTTYNEQFF
TRBJ2-7 | many | TRBV4-1 | . | TGCGCCAGCAGCCAAGATAGGGGCAGCTACGAGCAGTACTTC | CASSQDRGSYEQYF
TRBJ2-3 | . | TRBV24-1 | TRBD2 | TGTGCCACCAGTGATGGACTAGCGGCCACAGATACGCAGTATTTT | CATSDGLAATDTQYF
TRBJ2-1 | . | TRBV7-2 | TRBD2 | TGTGCCAGCAGCTTAGGACTAGCCGCCAATTCAGGTGAGCAGTTCTTC | CASSLGLAANSGEQFF
TRBJ1-2 | many | TRBV7-8 | . | TGTGCCAGCAGCCTCCTGCCTTATGGCTACACCTTC | CASSLLPYGYTF
TRBJ2-1 | . | TRBV4-2 | . | TGTGCCAGCAGCCAACCCATAGGGGCTCTACACAATGAGCAGTTCTTC | CASSQPIGALHNEQFF
TRBJ1-4 | few | TRBV3-1 | . | TGTGCCAGCAGCCAAGATTACTCTGGACAGTTCCGCGAAAAACTGTTTTTT | CASSQDYSGQFREKLFF
TRBJ2-3 | . | TRBV20-1 | TRBD2 | TGCAGTGCTAAGACCGTAGCGGGAGGGAACACAGATACGCAGTATTTT | CSAKTVAGGNTDTQYF
TRBJ2-3 | . | TRBV7-9 | TRBD2 | TGTGCCAGCAGCTTCCCCATAGCGGGGGTGATGGATACGCAGTATTTT | CASSFPIAGVMDTQYF
TRBJ2-5 | many | TRBV12-3/TRBV12-4 | . | TGTGCCAGCAGTTTTACCGGGGCAGCCCGGACCCAGTACTTC | CASSFTGAARTQYF
TRBJ2-5 | . | TRBV5-6 | . | TGTGCCAGCAGCTTGTACGCAGGGGCAGGGGAGACCCAGTACTTC | CASSLYAGAGETQYF
TRBJ2-6 | . | TRBV29-1 | . | TGCAGCGTTGAATTTTCTGGGGCCAACGTCCTGACTTTC | CSVEFSGANVLTF
TRBJ2-7 | . | TRBV5-1 | . | TGCGCCAGCAGCTTGGCCACTGAGGCCTACGAGCAGTACTTC | CASSLATEAYEQYF
TRBJ2-1 | . | TRBV5-1 | TRBD2 | TGCGCCAGCAGCCACGGGACTAGCGGGAGGGTAAACAATGAGCAGTTCTTC | CASSHGTSGRVNNEQFF
TRBJ2-3 | few | TRBV6-1 | TRBD2 | TGTGCCAGCAGTGCCGGACTAGCGGGCACAGATACGCAGTATTTT | CASSAGLAGTDTQYF
TRBJ2-7 | many | TRBV20-1 | TRBD2 | TGCAGTGCTAGAGATCTAGCGGGAAGCTCCTACGAGCAGTACTTC | CSARDLAGSSYEQYF
TRBJ2-3 | many | TRBV9 | . | TGTGCCAGCAGCCCCGAGGGGGTCACAGATACGCAGTATTTT | CASSPEGVTDTQYF
TRBJ2-7 | many | TRBV12-3/TRBV12-4 | TRBD2 | TGTGCCAGCACTCTAGCGGGAGGGTGGGTCGAGCAGTACTTC | CASTLAGGWVEQYF
TRBJ2-1 | . | TRBV6-2/TRBV6-3 | . | TGTGCCAGCAGTCGGAGAAATGAGCAGTTCTTC | CASSRRNEQFF